The 5 T cell receptor beta chains below all came from one sample that was sequenced in a study of T cells in Graves' hyperthyroidism and ophthalmopathy. The CDR3 regions of TCR beta were amplified from RNA transcripts. First-round RT-PCR of the TCR CDR3 relied on the HTBI primer set. TCRdb itself ran the multiplex PCR reads through MiXCR, one entry per CDR3 protein. Seen here are more than 600,000 distinct CDR3 sequences, 16% observed once, and the top ten hold over 7.5%. The sequencing sample was made of blood. Receptor source: a young man with Graves' hyperthyroidism.

The chain couples TRBV5-1 to TRBJ2-7; TRBD1 matches at 7 bases. CDR1 SGHRS and CDR2 YFSETQ come from the germline V gene. With 3 bases clipped from V and 4 bases from J, the junction kept 10 bases outside the gene matches. This CDR3 has 15 residues. DNA of the CDR3: TGCGCCAGCAGCTCCTTTCCCGGGACAGCATACGAGCAGTACTTC. It encodes CASSSFPGTAYEQYF.

The J gene is TRBJ1-2, the V gene TRBV4-1; 7 bases are a match to TRBD1. This CDR3 has 15 amino acids. In germline, CDR1 is MGHRA, CDR2 YSYEKL. V dropped 3 bases and J dropped 3; count of bases not matched to a gene: 7. Written as DNA, the CDR3 is TGCGCCAGCAGCCAGCAGGGGGACCCTGACTATGGCTACACCTTC. Its protein product is CASSQQGDPDYGYTF.

The chain uses TRBV24-1 and TRBJ2-1; the D gene is possibly TRBD1 (6 bases). V lost 6 bases, J lost 0 bases, and 8 bases lay in between. The CDR3 has 14 amino acids. Germline V gene sequence: CDR1 KGHDR, CDR2 SFDVKD. CDR3 nucleotide sequence: TGTGCCACCAGTCAGGGGAGCTCCTACAATGAGCAGTTCTTC. Its translation: CATSQGSSYNEQFF.

This clonotype appeared many times. The chain links TRBV27 to TRBJ1-1; possibly TRBD1 for D (5 bases). Trimming removed 9 bases at V and 4 bases at J, with 15 bases between. In germline, CDR1 is MNHEY, CDR2 SMNVEV (reference sequence). The CDR3 sequence is 13 residues long. CDR3 loop: CASTNGAGTEAFF. In DNA form, the CDR3 reads TGTGCCAGTACCAACGGGGCCGGCACTGAAGCTTTCTTT.

This clonotype has just a few counts. The rearrangement joins TRBV29-1 to TRBJ2-4; 7 nucleotides line up with TRBD1. The trim removed 5 bases at V and 7 bases at J, leaving 2 bases unmatched. In germline, CDR1 is SQVTM, CDR2 ANQGSEA. There are 11 residues in the CDR3. The CDR3 nucleotides are TGCAGCGTTAACAGGGGTAACATTCAGTACTTC. Translated: CSVNRGNIQYF.